The present TCR beta chain was sequenced within a study of OX40 agonist ivuxolimab in advanced cancers. Patients were ineligible given autoimmune disease history or systemic immunosuppression. The data were produced by immunoSEQ multiplex PCR, yet TCRdb's version contains in-frame clones alone and is incomplete. The table shows approximately 65,000 clones, with more than 85% occurring only once. The length of the CDR3 is 12 residues. CDR1 and CDR2 from the germline V gene are SEHNR and FQNEAQ (reference sequence). With respect to this clone: One junction end disagrees with the germline gene, perhaps due to a read error.

The specimen was CD4+ or CD8+ T cells sorted from blood, collected in a trial of the OX40 agonist ivuxolimab. The TCR originated in an adult with an advanced solid tumor such as melanoma, head and neck, liver or kidney cancer. This chain uses TRBV7-9 with TRBJ2-3; D gene uncertain. For the CDR3, the DNA is TGTGCCAGCACCTTAGTTTTCGATACGCAGTATTTT. Translation: CASTLVFDTQYF.